Following are 6 T cell receptor beta chains from one sample sequenced in a study of blood T cell repertoires in COVID-19 (TCRdb year 2020). Libraries came from the immunoSEQ multiplex PCR assay. What TCRdb holds here is the immuneACCESS table cut down to in-frame rearrangements. Part of the clones is not present; checked against another copy, under half of the missing clones reflect an unresolved V gene, and the others are unexplained. The sample table lists about 140,000 clones, approximately 84% of them with a count of one. 3% to 4.5% of the sample goes to the ten largest clones. The sample consisted of peripheral blood. These receptors all stem from a woman aged 55-70 years with acute or convalescent COVID-19.

CDR3 loop: CATSVGGGTEAFF. The CDR3 nucleotides read TGTGCCACCAGTGTCGGGGGTGGCACTGAAGCTTTCTTT. This rearrangement joins TRBV24-1 to TRBJ1-1; D perhaps matches TRBD1 (5 bases). The CDR3 spans 13 residues. V lost 5 bases, J lost 4 bases, and 10 bases lay in between. The germline V gene has CDR1 KGHDR and CDR2 SFDVKD.

The rearrangement uses TRBV5-1 and TRBJ2-1; D might be TRBD2 (6 bases). The V end lost 4 bases, the J end lost 6 bases, and 17 bases lay between the germline ends. The CDR3 has 15 residues. Looked up from germline, CDR1 is SGHRS and CDR2 is YFSETQ. The CDR3 region is CASSPGTLAANEQFF. The CDR3 DNA follows: TGCGCCAGCAGCCCCGGGACTTTGGCTGCCAATGAGCAGTTCTTC.

J is TRBJ1-3 and V is TRBV30; D ambiguous. CDR1 is GTSNPN and CDR2 is SVGIG in the germline V gene (reference sequence). CDR3 size: 12 residues. Trimming took 0 bases from V and 5 from J, leaving 5 bases between them. The CDR3 DNA reads as TGTGCCTGGAGTGTAAGCAGAAACACCATATATTTT. Its protein is CAWSVSRNTIYF.

V is TRBV6-5 and J is TRBJ1-5; D is ambiguous. Trimming removed 2 bases from V and 5 bases from J, with 7 bases in between. Germline V lookup: CDR1 MNHEY, CDR2 SVGAGI. This CDR3 spans 13 amino acids. CDR3 residues: CASSYDRDQPQHF. Written as DNA, the CDR3 is TGTGCCAGCAGTTACGATCGGGATCAGCCCCAGCATTTT.

The gene calls are TRBV19 and TRBJ2-1; TRBD2 aligns across 11 bases. This CDR3 is 14 amino acids long. With V trimmed by 3 bases and J by 7 bases, 2 bases remained unmatched. Germline CDR1 reads LNHDA; CDR2 reads SQIVND (reference sequence). The CDR3 is CASSILAGGNEQFF. CDR3 nucleotides: TGTGCCAGTAGTATCCTAGCGGGAGGTAATGAGCAGTTCTTC.

This sequence joins TRBV7-8 and TRBJ2-3, with TRBD2 matching 15 bases. The germline V gene has CDR1 SGHVS and CDR2 FQNEAQ. V shed 7 bases and J 8 bases; nucleotides not matched to a gene: 10. The CDR3 totals 16 residues. The DNA of the CDR3 is TGTGCCAGCACTCCACCGGGACTAGCGGGAGGACGTACGCAGTATTTT. This gives the protein CASTPPGLAGGRTQYF.